This T cell receptor beta chain was sequenced during a study of T cell responses to AZD1222 COVID-19 vaccine. Study-wide findings and caveats: Donors were mostly white British, more females; clonal diversity possibly underestimated. With two AZD1222 doses given, Spike-specific TCR breadth and depth both rose. Repertoires were sampled only after the peak T cell response.

With regard to this clone: Its antigen is not identified.

V lost 4 bases to trimming and J lost 3 bases; unmatched junction nucleotides: 5. The CDR3 spans 14 residues. CDR1 is SGHNT and CDR2 is YYREEE in the germline V gene (reference sequence). Generated by immunoSEQ multiplex PCR, the TCRdb table keeps only in-frame clones and is missing some. Found here are about 60,000 clones, 86% of them singletons; the top ten hold over 15%. This chain links TRBV5-4 with TRBJ2-3, with 7 bases matching TRBD2. The receptor was isolated from an adult in good health. The input for sequencing was peripheral blood, taken on day 0 of AZD1222 vaccination. For the CDR3, the DNA is TGTGCCAGCAGCGACGGGAGGATAACAGATACGCAGTATTTT. The encoded protein is CASSDGRITDTQYF.